Listed below are T cell receptor beta chains from one sample, sequenced in a study of T-cell memory formation after mild COVID-19. TCRdb processed the 5' RACE reads anew with MiXCR; each CDR3 protein has one entry. This sample carries around 150,000 distinct CDR3 sequences, around a third of them seen once, and the ten largest clones take more than 10%. The material sequenced was PBMCs or a T cell subset sorted from them (not recorded which). Receptor source: an adult woman who had mild COVID-19 (a few samples of this study predate the infection). Cell type and time point are not known. The CDR3 runs from the conserved cysteine through the conserved F or W. A D gene is named only where the DNA matches it firmly. Clone sizes are given selectively: once, few, many, or a class where the clone is expanded.

.	TRBV6-2/TRBV6-3	TRBJ1-5	few	TGTGCCAGCAGTTACTTAGGCAATCAGCCCCAGCATTTT	CASSYLGNQPQHF
TRBD1	TRBV10-3	TRBJ2-7	few	TGTGCTTCCCGGACAGGGGAAAATCTCTACGAGCAGTACTTC	CASRTGENLYEQYF
TRBD2	TRBV7-2	TRBJ2-5	few	TGTGCCAGCAGCTTCCGTGGGTTAGGACTAGCGGGAGCAGAGACCCAGTACTTC	CASSFRGLGLAGAETQYF
TRBD1	TRBV7-9	TRBJ2-3	.	TGTGCCAGCAGCTTAGAGGGACAGGGGGATTTCACAGATACGCAGTATTTT	CASSLEGQGDFTDTQYF
TRBD2	TRBV7-9	TRBJ2-3	.	TGTGCCAGCAGCACAGCGGGGGGCACAGATACGCAGTATTTT	CASSTAGGTDTQYF
.	TRBV6-5	TRBJ1-6	few	TGTGCCAGCAGTACCACAGTCTCACCCCTCCACTTT	CASSTTVSPLHF
TRBD2	TRBV20-1	TRBJ2-7	few	TGCAGTGCTAGAAGCGGGAGCTCCTACGAGCAGTACTTC	CSARSGSSYEQYF
.	TRBV5-5	TRBJ1-1	.	TGTGCCAGCTACCGTGGGCATAACACTGAAGCTTTCTTT	CASYRGHNTEAFF
TRBD1	TRBV7-8	TRBJ2-7	.	TGTGCCAGCAGCTCCCGACCCTTCCCAGACAGGGTCTACGAGCAGTACTTC	CASSSRPFPDRVYEQYF
TRBD1	TRBV30	TRBJ2-2	.	TGTGCCTGGAGGTACAGGGGCTGGACCGGGGAGCTGTTTTTT	CAWRYRGWTGELFF
TRBD1	TRBV11-2	TRBJ2-7	.	TGTGCCAGCAGCTTAGATCAAGGACAGGGCTACGAGCAGTACTTC	CASSLDQGQGYEQYF
TRBD1	TRBV18	TRBJ1-1	.	TGTGCCAGCTCACCAGGGACAGTCAACACTGAAGCTTTCTTT	CASSPGTVNTEAFF
.	TRBV5-1	TRBJ2-1	.	TGCGCCAGCAGCTTGCTTATGGCAGCAGGTTACAATGAGCAGTTCTTC	CASSLLMAAGYNEQFF
.	TRBV5-6	TRBJ2-7	.	TGTGCCAGCAGCTTAGGCTCCTTGGGAGAGCAGTACTTC	CASSLGSLGEQYF
.	TRBV4-3	TRBJ2-7	few	TGCGCCAGCAGCCAAGGGGGTCAGTACGAGCAGTACTTC	CASSQGGQYEQYF
TRBD2	TRBV18	TRBJ2-5	.	TGTGCCAGCTCACCATGGGCTAGCGGCCAGGAGACCCAGTACTTC	CASSPWASGQETQYF
.	TRBV10-3	TRBJ2-7	.	TGTGCCATCAGTGAGGCGGACAAGTACGAGCAGTACTTC	CAISEADKYEQYF
TRBD1	TRBV20-1	TRBJ2-1	.	TGCAGTGCTAGTGAAAGGGACAGCTTCCTCTCCTACAATGAGCAGTTCTTC	CSASERDSFLSYNEQFF
.	TRBV15	TRBJ2-6	few	TGTGCCACCAGCAGAGCCGGACCTGGGGCCAACGTCCTGACTTTC	CATSRAGPGANVLTF
.	TRBV14	TRBJ2-7	.	TGTGCCAGCAGCCATGACAGTACCGGCTCCTACGAGCAGTACTTC	CASSHDSTGSYEQYF
.	TRBV12-3/TRBV12-4	TRBJ2-5	.	TGTGCCAGCACCTCGATGTCGGGGGTCCAGACCCAGTACTTC	CASTSMSGVQTQYF
.	TRBV6-6	TRBJ2-3	.	TGTGCCAGCAGTGAACTAGTTACTACTAGCACAGATACGCAGTATTTT	CASSELVTTSTDTQYF
.	TRBV2	TRBJ1-3	.	TGTGCCAGCTTGGGGGAGACTGGAAACACCATATATTTT	CASLGETGNTIYF
.	TRBV12-3/TRBV12-4	TRBJ1-2	.	TGTGCCAGCAGACATGAACAGGGAGGGAACTATGGCTACACCTTC	CASRHEQGGNYGYTF
TRBD2	TRBV4-2	TRBJ2-3	.	TGTGCCAGCAGCCAAGAAGGACTAGGGACAGATACGCAGTATTTT	CASSQEGLGTDTQYF
.	TRBV12-3/TRBV12-4	TRBJ2-7	.	TGTGCCAGCAGTTTAGATCTGTTATCCTACGAGCAGTACTTC	CASSLDLLSYEQYF
.	TRBV9	TRBJ1-1	.	TGTGCCAGCAGCGGAGCCCCGGGACAGAACACTGAAGCTTTCTTT	CASSGAPGQNTEAFF
.	TRBV6-2/TRBV6-3	TRBJ2-7	.	TGTGCCAGCAGTGAGGCGGTGAGTCCCTACGAGCAGTACTTC	CASSEAVSPYEQYF
.	TRBV7-9	TRBJ1-2	.	TGTGCCAGCAGCTACAGCACACGGGATGGCTACACCTTC	CASSYSTRDGYTF
.	TRBV4-1	TRBJ2-5	.	TGCGCCAGCAGCCAAGGAGCCAGGGTCCAATTAACAGAGACCCAGTACTTC	CASSQGARVQLTETQYF
.	TRBV5-8	TRBJ2-7	few	TGTGCCAGCAGCTTGGTGGCGACCTACGAGCAGTACTTC	CASSLVATYEQYF
TRBD2	TRBV7-9	TRBJ2-5	.	TGTGCCAGCAGCCCCCCACTAGCGGGAGAAGAGACCCAGTACTTC	CASSPPLAGEETQYF
.	TRBV5-1	TRBJ1-4	few	TGCGCCAGCAGCTTGGGCACAGTAAATGAAAAACTGTTTTTT	CASSLGTVNEKLFF
TRBD1	TRBV7-6	TRBJ2-2	few	TGTGCCAGCAGCGACAGGGAAGGAACCGGGGAGCTGTTTTTT	CASSDREGTGELFF
TRBD1	TRBV23-1	TRBJ1-5	few	TGCGCCAGCACCCTTCGGGGGGCAGGGGGCATATTCTGGAGAAATCAGCCCCAGCATTTT	CASTLRGAGGIFWRNQPQHF
TRBD1	TRBV12-3/TRBV12-4	TRBJ1-2	.	TGTGCCAGCAGTTCTGACAGGGGGGTCTCCTATGGCTACACCTTC	CASSSDRGVSYGYTF
.	TRBV12-3/TRBV12-4	TRBJ2-2	.	TGTGCCAGCAGTTTAGCGGGAGGCGGGGAGCTGTTTTTT	CASSLAGGGELFF
.	TRBV3-1	TRBJ2-3	.	TGTGCCAGCAGCCAAGGTGGTACGCAGTATTTT	CASSQGGTQYF
TRBD1	TRBV10-3	TRBJ2-1	few	TGTGCCATCAGTTTGCCGGGACAGGGAAACAATGAGCAGTTCTTC	CAISLPGQGNNEQFF
TRBD2	TRBV24-1	TRBJ2-1	.	TGTGCCACCAGTGAGGTTAGCGGGAGTAATGAGCAGTTCTTC	CATSEVSGSNEQFF
TRBD1	TRBV20-1	TRBJ2-3	many	TGCAGTGCTAGCGCTCCGGGACAGCTTTACACAGATACGCAGTATTTT	CSASAPGQLYTDTQYF
.	TRBV5-6	TRBJ2-1	few	TGTGCCAGCAGCCCCCCCGGACCCCGGAATGAGCAGTTCTTC	CASSPPGPRNEQFF
.	TRBV20-1	TRBJ1-1	.	TGCAGTGCTCTCAAAGGTTTGGCGAACACTGAAGCTTTCTTT	CSALKGLANTEAFF
TRBD2	TRBV6-4	TRBJ2-1	few	TGTGCCAGCAGTGACTCTACTAGCGGGGGGCACAATGAGCAGTTCTTC	CASSDSTSGGHNEQFF
TRBD2	TRBV13	TRBJ2-1	.	TGTGCCAGCAGCGCCCTAGCGGGACCCAATGAGCAGTTCTTC	CASSALAGPNEQFF
.	TRBV6-5	TRBJ1-1	few	TGTGCCAGCAGTTACTCGTCACAGGATCCCGCCGGGGAAGCTTTCTTT	CASSYSSQDPAGEAFF
.	TRBV20-1	TRBJ2-7	.	TGCAGTGCTAGTCCTAGGGACAACACCTACGAGCAGTACTTC	CSASPRDNTYEQYF
TRBD1	TRBV29-1	TRBJ1-5	.	TGCAGCGTTGGAGTAGGGGGCAAGGGCAATCAGCCCCAGCATTTT	CSVGVGGKGNQPQHF
.	TRBV25-1	TRBJ1-2	.	TGTGCCAGCAGTTCAGGGAATGGCTACACCTTC	CASSSGNGYTF
TRBD1	TRBV5-1	TRBJ2-7	few	TGCGCCAGCAGCTGTCGGGACAGGGAAAACAGTGCCTACGAGCAGTACTTC	CASSCRDRENSAYEQYF
.	TRBV24-1	TRBJ1-6	few	TGTGCCACCAGTGACCTGGACTTTGCCTCGTCACCCCTCCACTTT	CATSDLDFASSPLHF
.	TRBV12-3/TRBV12-4	TRBJ2-7	few	TGTGCCAGCAGTGGGACCCCACTATACTACGAGCAGTACTTC	CASSGTPLYYEQYF
.	TRBV7-9	TRBJ1-6	.	TGTGCCAGCAGCGAAACAGGGCTCAATTCACCCCTCCACTTT	CASSETGLNSPLHF
TRBD2	TRBV15	TRBJ2-1	.	TGTGCCGCCTCACCGGGGGGGGTACGTGCAAATGAGCAGTTCTTC	CAASPGGVRANEQFF